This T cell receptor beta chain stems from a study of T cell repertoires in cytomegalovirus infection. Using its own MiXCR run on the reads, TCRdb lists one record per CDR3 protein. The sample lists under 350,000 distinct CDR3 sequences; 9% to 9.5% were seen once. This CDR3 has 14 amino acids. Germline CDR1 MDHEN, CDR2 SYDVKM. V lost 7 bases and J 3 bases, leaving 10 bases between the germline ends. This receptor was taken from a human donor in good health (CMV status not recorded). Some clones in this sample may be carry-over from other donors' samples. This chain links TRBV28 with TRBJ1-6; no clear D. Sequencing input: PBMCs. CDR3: CASILGGYNSPLHF. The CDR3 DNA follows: TGTGCCAGCATCCTAGGTGGCTATAATTCACCCCTCCACTTT.